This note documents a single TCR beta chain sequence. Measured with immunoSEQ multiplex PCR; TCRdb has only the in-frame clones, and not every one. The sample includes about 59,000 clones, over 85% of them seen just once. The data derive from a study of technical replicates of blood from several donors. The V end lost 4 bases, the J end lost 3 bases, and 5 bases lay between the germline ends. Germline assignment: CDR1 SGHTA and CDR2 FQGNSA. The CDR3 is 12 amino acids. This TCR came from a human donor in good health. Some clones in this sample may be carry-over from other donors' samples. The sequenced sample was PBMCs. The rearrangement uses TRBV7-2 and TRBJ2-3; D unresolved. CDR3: CASSSLTDTQYF. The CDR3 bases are TGTGCCAGCAGCTCCCTAACAGATACGCAGTATTTT.